The clone carrying this T cell receptor (beta chain) appeared a few times. The antigen is not known. Germline V gene sequence: CDR1 SGHDT, CDR2 YYEEEE. The CDR3 loop spans 16 amino acids. V lost 3 bases and J lost 2; bases outside the gene matches: 9. The data stem from a study of T-cell memory formation after mild COVID-19. Notes on the study in general: Clones contracting day 15 to 85 were balanced CD4/CD8; later expanders leaned CD4+.

Sample barcodes and UMIs were carried by the TCR alpha and TCR beta cDNA libraries that 5'RACE generated with constant-segment primers. TCRdb re-called the 5' RACE reads with MiXCR, one entry per CDR3 protein. Of hundreds of thousands of distinct CDR3 sequences in the sample, less than 25% were seen once. This clonotype was obtained from an adult woman who had mild COVID-19 (a few samples of this study predate the infection). Cell type and time point are not known. The sequencing input was PBMCs or a T cell subset sorted from them (not recorded which). V gene TRBV5-6 combines with J gene TRBJ2-7; TRBD1 matches at 9 bases. As DNA, the CDR3 is TGTGCCAGCAGCTGGGGTATCGGACAGGGGACCTACGAGCAGTACTTC. The encoded protein is CASSWGIGQGTYEQYF.